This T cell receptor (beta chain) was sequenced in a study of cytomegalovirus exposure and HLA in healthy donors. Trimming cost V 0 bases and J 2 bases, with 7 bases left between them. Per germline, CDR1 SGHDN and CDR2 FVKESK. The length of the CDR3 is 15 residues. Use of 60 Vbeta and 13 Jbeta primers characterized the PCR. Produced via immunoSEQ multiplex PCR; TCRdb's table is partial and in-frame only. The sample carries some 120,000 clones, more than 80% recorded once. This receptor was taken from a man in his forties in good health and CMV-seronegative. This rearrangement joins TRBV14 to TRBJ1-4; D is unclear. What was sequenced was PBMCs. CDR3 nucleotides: TGTGCCAGCAGCCAAGATGGAGCGACTAATGAAAAACTGTTTTTT. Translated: CASSQDGATNEKLFF.